This TCR beta chain stems from a study of T cell responses to AZD1222 COVID-19 vaccine. The V gene's germline CDR1 is SGHTA and CDR2 FQGTGA. With 4 bases clipped from V and 6 bases from J, the junction kept 5 bases outside the gene matches. The CDR3 has 14 amino acids. Only in-frame clones appear in the TCRdb table, and some are missing; sequencing was by immunoSEQ multiplex PCR. The sample has 45,000 to 70,000 clones, about 90% seen once. The sequence came from an adult who received the AZD1222 COVID-19 vaccine. This chain joins TRBV7-3 and TRBJ2-1, with 8 nucleotides matching TRBD2. Sequenced here: peripheral blood, sampled 28 days after the second AZD1222 dose. The CDR3 DNA reads TGTGCCAGCAGCTCCATGGGGACTAGCAATGAGCAGTTCTTC. Encoded protein: CASSSMGTSNEQFF.